A selection of T cell receptor beta chains follows, all from one sample in a study of T-cell memory formation after mild COVID-19. Using its own MiXCR run on the 5' RACE reads, TCRdb lists one record per CDR3 protein. The sample has about 560,000 distinct CDR3 sequences, around 15% seen once. The sample was PBMCs or a T cell subset sorted from them (not recorded which). The receptors originated from an adult woman who had mild COVID-19 (a few samples of this study predate the infection). Cell type and time point are not known. Both conserved end residues are part of each CDR3. The D gene is left open where the match is weak. The listing skips clone size in some rows; elsewhere it reads once, few, many or a size class.

clone_size d_call j_call v_call cdr3_nt cdr3_aa
. . TRBJ1-3 TRBV7-8 TGTGCCAGCAGCTTCAATGCGGTATCTGGAAACACCATATATTTT CASSFNAVSGNTIYF
few . TRBJ2-1 TRBV3-1 TGTGCCAGCAGCCATTCGCAGGGATTCCACTCCTACAATGAGCAGTTCTTC CASSHSQGFHSYNEQFF
many . TRBJ2-7 TRBV9 TGTGCCAGCAGCGCAATACCTGCGGAGACAACTTCGGAGCAGTACTTC CASSAIPAETTSEQYF
. . TRBJ1-1 TRBV5-1 TGCGCCAGCAGCTTCTCGCCAGCAGGCCTCAACACTGAAGCTTTCTTT CASSFSPAGLNTEAFF
. TRBD1 TRBJ2-7 TRBV12-3/TRBV12-4 TGTGCCAGCAGTGAAGGGACAGGGTTCTACGAGCAGTACTTC CASSEGTGFYEQYF
few TRBD1 TRBJ1-2 TRBV15 TGTGCCACCAGCGGGGGACAGAACTATGGCTACACCTTC CATSGGQNYGYTF
many . TRBJ2-1 TRBV25-1 TGTGCCAGCAGTGAGGGGAGCTCCTACAATGAGCAGTTCTTC CASSEGSSYNEQFF
. . TRBJ2-3 TRBV20-1 TGCAGTGCTAGGGGACTCTTCACAGATACGCAGTATTTT CSARGLFTDTQYF
many . TRBJ1-3 TRBV9 TGTGCCAGCAGCGTAGACAGCTCTGGAAACACCATATATTTT CASSVDSSGNTIYF
few . TRBJ2-7 TRBV5-1 TGCGCCAGCAGCAGATCCTACTACGAGCAGTACTTC CASSRSYYEQYF
. . TRBJ2-7 TRBV10-3 TGTGCCATCTCACTCGGGATGCTCTCCTACGAGCAGTACTTC CAISLGMLSYEQYF
few . TRBJ1-1 TRBV10-3 TGTGCCATCAGTGAGTTGGGTAACACTGAAGCTTTCTTT CAISELGNTEAFF
many TRBD1 TRBJ2-5 TRBV5-1 TGTGCCAGCAGCTTAGACAGGGAAGAGACCCAGTACTTC CASSLDREETQYF
. . TRBJ2-1 TRBV11-3 TGTGCCAGCAGCTTAGGGGGGGATCGCTCCTACAATGAGCAGTTCTTC CASSLGGDRSYNEQFF
. TRBD2 TRBJ2-7 TRBV19 TGTGCCAGTAGTATCGGTCTAGCGGGTACCTACGAGCAGTACTTC CASSIGLAGTYEQYF
. TRBD1 TRBJ2-1 TRBV2 TGTGCCAGCCGGGACAGGGCCCACAATGAGCAGTTCTTC CASRDRAHNEQFF
few TRBD2 TRBJ2-1 TRBV7-2 TGTGCCAGCAGCTTACACCCGGGACTAGCGTCAACGGCCCACTACAATGAGCAGTTCTTC CASSLHPGLASTAHYNEQFF
. . TRBJ2-7 TRBV21-1 TGTGCCAGCAGCAAATTTATACCGGCCTCGGGGCTTTACGAGCAGTACTTC CASSKFIPASGLYEQYF
few . TRBJ1-1 TRBV5-1 TGCGCCAGCAGCTTGGAACAGCACACTGAAGCTTTCTTT CASSLEQHTEAFF
few . TRBJ1-1 TRBV6-5 TGTGCCAGCAGTTACTGGGGGGAAAGGGGGACTGAAGCTTTCTTT CASSYWGERGTEAFF
. TRBD1 TRBJ2-5 TRBV20-1 TGCAGTGCTTCAACTCCGGGACAGGGACGGAGTCAAGAGACCCAGTACTTC CSASTPGQGRSQETQYF
few TRBD1 TRBJ2-7 TRBV7-3 TGTGCCAGCAGCTTATACCAGGGGGCCCCCTACGAGCAGTACTTC CASSLYQGAPYEQYF
few TRBD1 TRBJ1-1 TRBV5-5 TGTGCCAGCAGGTACCGGACAGGGTCCGGAGAAGCTTTCTTT CASRYRTGSGEAFF
few TRBD2 TRBJ2-7 TRBV10-3 TGTGCCATCAAGGGACTAGGGACCTACGAGCAGTACTTC CAIKGLGTYEQYF
. . TRBJ1-2 TRBV7-6 TGTGCCAGCAGCTCAGGACACAGGGACTATGGCTACACCTTC CASSSGHRDYGYTF